This T cell receptor (beta chain) was recovered during a study of beta chain features in type 1 diabetes. General observations from the study: For cells with high TCR expression, cDNA sequencing could yield over-representation.

This clone was picked up a small number of times. Its target is unknown. Sequencing targeted expressed TCRB transcripts, as all isolated RNA had been reverse transcribed. The data were produced by immunoSEQ multiplex PCR, yet TCRdb's version contains in-frame clones alone and is incomplete. The sample records hundreds of thousands of clones, 9.6% being singletons. V was shortened by 4 bases and J by 1 base, with 7 bases between the two germline ends. The CDR3 is 13 amino acids. Germline values: CDR1 SGHVS, CDR2 FQNEAQ. The chain uses TRBV7-8 and TRBJ1-1; possible D gene TRBD1, 5 bases. This receptor was taken from a woman in her late teens or twenties in good health. The specimen sequenced was naive CD4+ T cells from blood. The CDR3 loop is CASSSDRNTEAFF. The CDR3 DNA reads TGTGCCAGCAGCTCAGACAGGAACACTGAAGCTTTCTTT.